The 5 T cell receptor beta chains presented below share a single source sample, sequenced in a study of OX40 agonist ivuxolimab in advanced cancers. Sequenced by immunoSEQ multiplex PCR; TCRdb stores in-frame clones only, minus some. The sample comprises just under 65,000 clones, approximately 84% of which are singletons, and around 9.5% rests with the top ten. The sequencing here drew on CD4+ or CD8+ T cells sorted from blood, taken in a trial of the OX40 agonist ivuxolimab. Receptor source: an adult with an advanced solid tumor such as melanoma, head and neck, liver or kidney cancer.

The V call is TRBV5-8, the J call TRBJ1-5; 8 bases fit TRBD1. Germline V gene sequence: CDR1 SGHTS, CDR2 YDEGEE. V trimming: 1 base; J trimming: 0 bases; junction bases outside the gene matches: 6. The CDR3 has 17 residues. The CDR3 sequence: CASSLSTGGYSNQPQHF. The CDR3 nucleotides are TGTGCCAGCAGCTTGTCAACAGGGGGTTATAGCAATCAGCCCCAGCATTTT.

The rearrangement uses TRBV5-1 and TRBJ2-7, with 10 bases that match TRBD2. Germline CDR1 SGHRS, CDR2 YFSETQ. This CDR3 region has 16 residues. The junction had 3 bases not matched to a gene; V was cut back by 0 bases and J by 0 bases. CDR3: CASSLALAGASYEQYF. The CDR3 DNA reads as TGCGCCAGCAGCTTGGCGCTAGCGGGGGCCTCCTACGAGCAGTACTTC. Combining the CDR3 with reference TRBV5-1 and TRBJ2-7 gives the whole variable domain KAGVTQTPRYLIKTRGQQVTLSCSPISGHRSVSWYQQTPGQGLQFLFEYFSETQRNKGNFPGRFSGRQFSNSRSEMNVSTLELGDSALYLCASSLALAGASYEQYFGPGTRLTVT.

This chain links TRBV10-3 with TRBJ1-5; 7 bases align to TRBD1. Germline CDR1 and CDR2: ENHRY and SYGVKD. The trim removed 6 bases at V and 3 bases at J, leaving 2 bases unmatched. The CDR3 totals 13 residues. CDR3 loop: CAIRGQANQPQHF. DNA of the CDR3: TGTGCCATCAGAGGACAGGCCAATCAGCCCCAGCATTTT.

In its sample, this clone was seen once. The DNA of the CDR3 is TGTGCCAGCAGTCGGGGTAGCGGGAGCGTATACGAGCAGTACTTC. This sequence encodes CASSRGSGSVYEQYF. The rearrangement links TRBV27 to TRBJ2-7, with 9 bases that match TRBD2. Per germline, CDR1 MNHEY and CDR2 SMNVEV (reference sequence). CDR3 length: 15 amino acids. J lost 4 bases, V lost 5 bases, and 9 bases had no gene match.

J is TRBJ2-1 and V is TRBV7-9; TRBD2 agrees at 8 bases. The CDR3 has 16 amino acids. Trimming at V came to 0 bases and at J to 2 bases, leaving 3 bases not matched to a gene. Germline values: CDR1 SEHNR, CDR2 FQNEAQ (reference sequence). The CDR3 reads CASSLARGGTYNEQFF. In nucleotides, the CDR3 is TGTGCCAGCAGCTTAGCCCGGGGGGGTACCTACAATGAGCAGTTCTTC.